A single sample is the source of the 11 T cell receptor beta chains below, sequenced in a study of cytomegalovirus exposure and HLA in healthy donors. The protocol was immunoSEQ multiplex PCR, while the TCRdb copy is restricted to in-frame clones and leaves out a portion. The table records more than 95,000 clones, 86% of them present only once. Sequencing was performed on PBMCs. The receptors here all came from a man between 18 and 29 years old in good health and CMV-seronegative.

The chain links TRBV6-4 to TRBJ2-3; 7 nucleotides agree with TRBD1. The junction had 5 bases not matched to a gene; V was cut back by 6 bases and J by 2 bases. Germline CDR1 MRHNA, CDR2 SNTAGT. The CDR3 has 14 residues. CDR3 bases: TGTGCCAGCAGATCGACAGGGTTCACAGATACGCAGTATTTT. Residues: CASRSTGFTDTQYF.

V and J are TRBV28 and TRBJ1-5; a weak D match, TRBD1 (6 bases). The V end lost 1 base, the J end lost 4 bases, and 8 bases lay between the germline ends. The length of the CDR3 is 14 residues. Germline CDR1 MDHEN, CDR2 SYDVKM. CDR3 protein: CASSLFQGNQPQHF. In DNA form, the CDR3 reads TGTGCCAGCAGTTTATTTCAGGGGAATCAGCCCCAGCATTTT. Full variable domain (rest looked up from reference TRBV28 and TRBJ1-5): DVKVTQSSRYLVKRTGEKVFLECVQDMDHENMFWYRQDPGLGLRLIYFSYDVKMKEKGDIPEGYSVSREKKERFSLILESASTNQTSMYLCASSLFQGNQPQHFGDGTRLSIL.

The chain carries TRBV29-1 and TRBJ2-2, with a weak D call TRBD1 (8 bases). V was shortened by 7 bases and J by 5 bases, with 17 bases between the two germline ends. The CDR3 totals 14 residues. Germline loops: CDR1 SQVTM, CDR2 ANQGSEA. The CDR3 is CSAGIQGGTGELFF. The CDR3 region has the DNA TGCAGCGCTGGGATACAGGGGGGGACCGGGGAGCTGTTTTTT.

The chain combines TRBV6-6 with TRBJ2-3, with D hard to call. This CDR3 is 14 amino acids long. CDR1 and CDR2 (germline): MNHNY, SVGAGI (reference sequence). V was shortened by 0 bases and J by 1 base, with 5 bases between the two germline ends. The CDR3 region is CASSYSTGTDTQYF. The CDR3 DNA reads TGTGCCAGCAGTTACTCAACAGGCACAGATACGCAGTATTTT.

V and J are TRBV5-1 and TRBJ2-1; weak D call: TRBD2 (5 bases). V was pared by 4 bases and J by 8 bases, with 7 bases between. Germline CDR1 reads SGHRS; CDR2 reads YFSETQ. The CDR3 has 11 residues. In nucleotides, the CDR3 is TGCGCCAGCAGCCGGGGAGATGAGCAGTTCTTC. This codes for CASSRGDEQFF.

The chain uses TRBV6-1 and TRBJ2-1, with D possibly being TRBD2 (6 bases). The CDR3 extends over 13 amino acids. V was cut by 3 bases and J by 9 bases, with 12 bases left in between. Germline CDR1 reads MNHNS; CDR2 reads SASEGT. This CDR3 is CASSDISGSEQFF. The CDR3 region has the DNA TGTGCCAGCAGTGATATCTCCGGGAGTGAGCAGTTCTTC.

V and J are TRBV4-2 and TRBJ2-7; tentative D call: TRBD2 (6 bases). V was clipped by 0 bases and J by 0 bases, with 15 bases between them. Germline V gene sequence: CDR1 LGHNA, CDR2 YNFKEQ. The CDR3 runs 17 residues. The CDR3 DNA follows: TGTGCCAGCAGCCAAGAGAGGATAGCGGCTAGCTCCTACGAGCAGTACTTC. Translation: CASSQERIAASSYEQYF.

This rearrangement joins TRBV19 to TRBJ2-1, with TRBD2 as a possible D gene (5 bases). V lost 7 bases and J 0 bases, leaving 13 bases between the germline ends. The CDR3 covers 15 residues. CDR1 LNHDA and CDR2 SQIVND come from the germline V gene (reference sequence). This chain's CDR3 is CASNARGASYNEQFF. In DNA form, the CDR3 reads TGTGCCAGTAACGCCCGGGGAGCCTCCTACAATGAGCAGTTCTTC.

The chain links TRBV30 to TRBJ2-2; TRBD2 agrees at 13 bases. The CDR3 extends over 16 amino acids. The germline gives CDR1 GTSNPN, CDR2 SVGIG (reference sequence). V lost 4 bases and J lost 3; bases outside the gene matches: 5. The CDR3 nucleotides read TGTGCCTGGAACGAACTAGCGGGAGGGTACACCGGGGAGCTGTTTTTT. This encodes CAWNELAGGYTGELFF. Complete variable domain (other parts from reference TRBV30 and TRBJ2-2): SQTIHQWPATLVQPVGSPLSLECTVEGTSNPNLYWYRQAAGRGLQLLFYSVGIGQISSEVPQNLSASRPQDRQFILSSKKLLLSDSGFYLCAWNELAGGYTGELFFGEGSRLTVL.

The CDR3 loop is CASSSGVAGGGNEQFF. The DNA for the CDR3 is TGCGCCAGCAGCTCCGGGGTAGCGGGAGGGGGTAATGAGCAGTTCTTC. The chain combines TRBV5-1 with TRBJ2-1, with 11 bases matching TRBD2. J gave up 7 bases and V 3 bases, and 9 bases lay outside the gene matches. Germline CDR1 reads SGHRS; CDR2 reads YFSETQ. This CDR3 has 16 residues. The complete variable domain, with remaining parts taken from reference TRBV5-1 and TRBJ2-1, reads KAGVTQTPRYLIKTRGQQVTLSCSPISGHRSVSWYQQTPGQGLQFLFEYFSETQRNKGNFPGRFSGRQFSNSRSEMNVSTLELGDSALYLCASSSGVAGGGNEQFFGPGTRLTVL.

The chain employs TRBV2 and TRBJ2-5; TRBD2 matches at 11 bases. The V gene's germline CDR1 is SNHLY and CDR2 FYNNEI. V lost 6 bases, J lost 7 bases, and 4 bases stayed unmatched. CDR3 length equals 13 residues. CDR3 loop: CASSDGTSGTQYF. DNA of the CDR3: TGTGCCAGCAGCGATGGGACTAGCGGGACCCAGTACTTC.